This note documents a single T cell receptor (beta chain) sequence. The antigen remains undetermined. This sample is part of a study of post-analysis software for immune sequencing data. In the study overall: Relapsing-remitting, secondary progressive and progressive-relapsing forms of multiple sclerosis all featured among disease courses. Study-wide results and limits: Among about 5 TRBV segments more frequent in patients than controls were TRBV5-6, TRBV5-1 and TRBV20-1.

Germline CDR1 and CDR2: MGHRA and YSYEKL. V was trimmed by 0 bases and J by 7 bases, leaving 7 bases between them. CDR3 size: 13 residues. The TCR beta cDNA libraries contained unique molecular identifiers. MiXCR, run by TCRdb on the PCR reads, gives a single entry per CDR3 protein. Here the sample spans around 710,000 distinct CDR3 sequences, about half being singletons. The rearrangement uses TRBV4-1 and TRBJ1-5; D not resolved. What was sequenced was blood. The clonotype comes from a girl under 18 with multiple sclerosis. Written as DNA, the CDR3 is TGCGCCAGCAGCCAAGACCCCGGACAGCCCCAGCATTTT. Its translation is CASSQDPGQPQHF.